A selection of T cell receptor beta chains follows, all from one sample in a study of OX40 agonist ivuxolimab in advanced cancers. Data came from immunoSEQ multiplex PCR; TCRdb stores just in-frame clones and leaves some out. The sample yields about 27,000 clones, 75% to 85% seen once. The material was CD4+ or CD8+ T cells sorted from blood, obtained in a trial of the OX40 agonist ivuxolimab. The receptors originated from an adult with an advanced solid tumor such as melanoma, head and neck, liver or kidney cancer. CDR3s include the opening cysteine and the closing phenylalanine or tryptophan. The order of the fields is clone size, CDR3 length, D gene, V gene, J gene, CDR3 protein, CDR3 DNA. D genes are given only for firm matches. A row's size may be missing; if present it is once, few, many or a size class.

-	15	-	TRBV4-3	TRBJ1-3	CASSQGAALGNTIYF	TGCGCCAGCAGCCAAGGGGCAGCGCTTGGAAACACCATATATTTT
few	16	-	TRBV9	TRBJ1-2	CASSSFGGLANYGYTF	TGTGCCAGCAGCTCATTCGGGGGGTTAGCTAACTATGGCTACACCTTC
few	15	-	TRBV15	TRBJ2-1	CATSRGLEAEDEQFF	TGTGCCACCAGCAGGGGCCTTGAGGCTGAGGATGAGCAGTTCTTC
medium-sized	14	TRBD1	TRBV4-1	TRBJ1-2	CASSPDRGAYGYTF	TGCGCCAGCAGCCCCGACAGGGGAGCCTATGGCTACACCTTC
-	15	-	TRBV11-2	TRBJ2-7	CASSQWAGRPYEQYF	TGTGCCAGCAGCCAGTGGGCAGGGAGGCCCTACGAGCAGTACTTC
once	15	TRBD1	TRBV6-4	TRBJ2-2	CASSDGTGGTGELFF	TGTGCCAGCAGTGACGGGACAGGGGGGACCGGGGAGCTGTTTTTT
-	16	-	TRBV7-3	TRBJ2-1	CASSPDLGGLYNEQFF	TGTGCCAGCAGCCCAGACCTGGGAGGTCTCTACAATGAGCAGTTCTTC
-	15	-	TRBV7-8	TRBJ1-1	CASSLVGTLGTEAFF	TGTGCCAGCAGCTTAGTGGGGACCCTAGGGACTGAAGCTTTCTTT
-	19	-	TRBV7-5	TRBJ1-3	CARSSTNWTGGAQGNTIYF	TGTGCCAGAAGCTCAACCAACTGGACAGGGGGCGCTCAAGGAAACACCATATATTTT
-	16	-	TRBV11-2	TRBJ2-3	CASSLVRGSPQDTQYF	TGTGCCAGCAGCTTAGTAAGAGGGTCCCCTCAGGATACGCAGTATTTT
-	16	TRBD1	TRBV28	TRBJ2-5	CASSTGTGDLRETQYF	TGTGCCAGCAGTACCGGGACAGGGGATCTCCGGGAGACCCAGTACTTC
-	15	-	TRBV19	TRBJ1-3	CASSYYRDSGNTIYF	TGTGCCAGTAGCTATTACAGGGACTCTGGAAACACCATATATTTT
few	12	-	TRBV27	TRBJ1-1	CASSSRGAEAFF	TGTGCCAGCAGTTCCAGGGGCGCTGAAGCTTTCTTT
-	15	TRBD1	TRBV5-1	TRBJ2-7	CASSQGTGVRYEQYF	TGCGCCAGCAGCCAAGGGACAGGGGTTCGCTACGAGCAGTACTTC
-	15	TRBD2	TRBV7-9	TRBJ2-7	CASSLGLGTSYEQYF	TGTGCCAGCAGCCTGGGACTAGGAACCTCCTACGAGCAGTACTTC
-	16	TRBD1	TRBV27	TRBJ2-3	CASRGLKTGWSDTQYF	TGTGCCAGCAGGGGGCTGAAGACAGGGTGGAGTGATACGCAGTATTTT
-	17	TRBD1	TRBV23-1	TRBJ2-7	CASSQPGGTGFTYEQYF	TGCGCCAGCAGTCAACCCGGGGGGACAGGGTTCACCTACGAGCAGTACTTC
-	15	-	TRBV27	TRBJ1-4	CASSLAGRFGVKLFF	TGTGCCAGCAGTTTAGCAGGGAGGTTCGGCGTAAAACTGTTTTTT
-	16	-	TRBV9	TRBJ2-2	CASSGFGRDRTGELFF	TGTGCCAGCAGCGGTTTTGGGCGCGACAGGACCGGGGAGCTGTTTTTT
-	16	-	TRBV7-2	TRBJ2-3	CASSSSLWDGTDTQYF	TGTGCCAGCAGCTCTTCCCTGTGGGACGGCACAGATACGCAGTATTTT
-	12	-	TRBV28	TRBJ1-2	CASSQDWGGYTF	TGTGCCAGCAGCCAAGACTGGGGTGGCTACACCTTC
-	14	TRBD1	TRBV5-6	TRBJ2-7	CASTLTGESYEQYF	TGTGCCAGCACCTTAACAGGGGAATCCTACGAGCAGTACTTC
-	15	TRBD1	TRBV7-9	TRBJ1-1	CASSSRQGRNTEAFF	TGTGCCAGCAGCTCTCGACAGGGACGAAACACTGAAGCTTTCTTT
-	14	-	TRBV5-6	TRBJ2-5	CASSLRWGRETQYF	TGTGCCAGCAGCCTCCGGTGGGGGAGGGAGACCCAGTACTTC
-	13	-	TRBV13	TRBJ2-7	CASSLGGSPEQYF	TGTGCCAGCAGCTTAGGGGGCTCCCCAGAGCAGTACTTC
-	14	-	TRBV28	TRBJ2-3	CASSFGGSTDTQYF	TGTGCCAGCAGTTTTGGGGGGAGCACAGATACGCAGTATTTT
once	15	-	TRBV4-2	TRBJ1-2	CASSFFPGSNYGYTF	TGTGCCAGCAGCTTCTTCCCGGGATCCAACTATGGCTACACCTTC
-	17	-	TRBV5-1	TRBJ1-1	CASSLLGQGPLQAEAFF	TGCGCCAGCAGCTTGTTGGGGCAGGGTCCCTTGCAGGCTGAAGCTTTCTTT
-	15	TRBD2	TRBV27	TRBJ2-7	CASSIGGGLSYEQYF	TGTGCCAGCAGTATAGGCGGGGGGCTCTCCTACGAGCAGTACTTC
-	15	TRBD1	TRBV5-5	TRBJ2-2	CASRYDRAYTGELFF	TGTGCCAGCAGATACGACAGGGCATACACCGGGGAGCTGTTTTTT
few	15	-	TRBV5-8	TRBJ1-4	CASRKGSATNEKLFF	TGTGCCAGCAGAAAGGGCAGTGCAACTAATGAAAAACTGTTTTTT
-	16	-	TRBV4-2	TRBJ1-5	CASSQDRVESNQPQHF	TGTGCCAGCAGCCAAGATCGGGTTGAAAGCAATCAGCCCCAGCATTTT
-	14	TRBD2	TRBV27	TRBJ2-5	CASSFGGGRETQYF	TGTGCCAGCAGTTTCGGGGGGGGCAGGGAGACCCAGTACTTC
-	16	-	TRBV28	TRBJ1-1	CASTFGWGASNTEAFF	TGTGCCAGCACCTTTGGTTGGGGCGCGTCAAACACTGAAGCTTTCTTT
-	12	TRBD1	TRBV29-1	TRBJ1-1	CSVEDLGQGAFF	TGCAGCGTTGAAGATCTCGGACAGGGAGCTTTCTTT